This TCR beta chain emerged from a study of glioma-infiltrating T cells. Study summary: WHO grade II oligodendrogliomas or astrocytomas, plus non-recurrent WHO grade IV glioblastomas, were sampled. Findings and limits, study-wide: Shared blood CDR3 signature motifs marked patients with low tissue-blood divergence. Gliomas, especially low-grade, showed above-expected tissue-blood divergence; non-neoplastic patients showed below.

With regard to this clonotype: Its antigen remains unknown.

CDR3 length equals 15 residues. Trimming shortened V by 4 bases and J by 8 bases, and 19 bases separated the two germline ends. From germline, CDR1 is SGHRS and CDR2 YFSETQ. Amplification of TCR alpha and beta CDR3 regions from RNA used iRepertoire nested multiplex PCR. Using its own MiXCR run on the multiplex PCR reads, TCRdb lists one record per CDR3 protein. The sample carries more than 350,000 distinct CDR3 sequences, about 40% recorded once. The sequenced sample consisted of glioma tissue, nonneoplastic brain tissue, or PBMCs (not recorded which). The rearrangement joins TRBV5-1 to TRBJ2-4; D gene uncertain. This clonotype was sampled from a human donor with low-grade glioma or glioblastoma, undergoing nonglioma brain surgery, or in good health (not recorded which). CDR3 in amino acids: CASSPVEVGLDIQYF. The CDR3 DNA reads TGCGCCAGCAGCCCCGTTGAGGTGGGATTGGACATTCAGTACTTC.